These 10 T cell receptor beta chains share one sample of origin, sequenced in a study of human T cells and chemical hapten exposure. The time point here: pre-sensitization, week 0. Treatment defined: therapeutic diphenylcyclopropenone sensitization with weekly scalp DPC. RNA extraction used unfractionated whole blood as the source of total RNA. TCRdb re-called the RACE reads through MiXCR, storing one row per CDR3 protein. The profile shows roughly 56,000 distinct CDR3 sequences, 9.5% to 10% of them singletons. This specimen consisted of whole blood, obtained in connection with sensitization to the hapten diphenylcyclopropenone (DPC). These receptors all come from a woman aged 25 to 45 with alopecia areata. Some clones in this sample may be carry-over from other donors' samples.

The sample holds many counts of this clonotype. V and J are TRBV6-5 and TRBJ1-1; D is unclear. The CDR3 loop spans 12 amino acids. In germline, CDR1 is MNHEY, CDR2 SVGAGI. The V end was cut by 5 bases, the J end by 10 bases, with 14 bases between. CDR3 coding DNA: TGTGCCAGCAGTGACACCAACCGGGGAGCTTTCTTT. It codes for CASSDTNRGAFF.

By proportion, this clonotype is medium-sized. The chain is built from TRBV6-2 or TRBV6-3 and TRBJ1-1; TRBD1 matches 7 bases. V dropped 8 bases and J dropped 0; count of bases not matched to a gene: 12. CDR3 length: 16 amino acids. CDR1 is MNHEY and CDR2 is SVGEGT in the germline V gene. The CDR3 sequence: CASQPGTEILNTEAFF. In DNA, the CDR3 is TGTGCCAGCCAACCCGGGACAGAAATTTTGAACACTGAAGCTTTCTTT.

This clonotype showed up just a few times. This chain connects TRBV7-6 to TRBJ2-2; the D is unclear. This CDR3 contains 12 residues. Looked up from germline, CDR1 is SGHVS and CDR2 is FNYEAQ. Trimming took 5 bases from V and 7 from J, leaving 8 bases between them. CDR3 nucleotide sequence: TGTGCCAGCAGCCCCGGTATCGGGGAGCTGTTTTTT. It yields the protein CASSPGIGELFF.

In this sample, this clonotype turned up a few times. The chain couples TRBV4-1 to TRBJ1-1; 7 bases match TRBD1. Germline loops: CDR1 MGHRA, CDR2 YSYEKL. V was clipped by 4 bases and J by 6 bases; unmatched bases: 8. The CDR3 spans 14 residues. CDR3 residues: CASSRGQTPSEAFF. CDR3 nucleotide sequence: TGCGCCAGCAGCCGGGGACAGACTCCCTCTGAAGCTTTCTTT.

This clonotype occurred a few times. The chain is built from TRBV9 and TRBJ1-1; D not certain. V lost 0 bases to trimming and J lost 1 base, with 4 bases between them. The CDR3 extends over 13 amino acids. Germline V lookup: CDR1 SGDLS, CDR2 YYNGEE. The chain's CDR3 is CASSVDGNTEAFF. The CDR3 DNA sequence: TGTGCCAGCAGCGTAGACGGGAACACTGAAGCTTTCTTT.

The chain recombines TRBV5-1 with TRBJ2-3; perhaps TRBD2 as D (6 bases). This CDR3 is built from 15 residues. Germline lookup yields CDR1 SGHRS and CDR2 YFSETQ. V gave up 4 bases and J gave up 1 base, with 13 bases separating them. The CDR3 bases are TGCGCCAGCAGCGGGTGGGGGACTGGCACAGATACGCAGTATTTT. The encoded protein is CASSGWGTGTDTQYF.

This clonotype has a handful of counts. The chain employs TRBV12-3 or TRBV12-4 and TRBJ2-7, with TRBD1 matching 8 bases. The CDR3 totals 14 residues. V dropped 3 bases and J dropped 2; count of bases not matched to a gene: 3. Written as DNA, the CDR3 is TGTGCCAGCAGTTTGAGGACAGGGCCCTACGAGCAGTACTTC. It is translated as CASSLRTGPYEQYF.

In this sample, this clonotype turned up many times. The rearrangement uses TRBV12-3 or TRBV12-4 and TRBJ2-1; the match to TRBD2 covers 15 bases. The V and J ends lost 6 bases and 10 bases, in that order; junction bases with no gene match: 7. This CDR3 comprises 15 residues. The CDR3 coding sequence is TGTGCCAGCAGGCGGACTAGCGGGGGGGCAGGCGAGCAGTTCTTC. Its translation is CASRRTSGGAGEQFF.

The CDR3 region has the DNA TGTGCCAGCGGCGGGGGGGCCTGGGATACGCAGTATTTT. Amino acid sequence: CASGGGAWDTQYF. V and J are TRBV3-1 and TRBJ2-3, with 9 bases aligning to TRBD2. CDR1 is LGHDT and CDR2 is YNNKEL in the germline V gene (reference sequence). The CDR3 runs to 13 residues. V gave up 8 bases and J gave up 6 bases; unmatched junction bases: 6.

V and J are TRBV6-1 and TRBJ1-1, with unresolved D. V lost 6 bases and J 4 bases, leaving 6 bases between the germline ends. The germline V gene encodes CDR1 MNHNS and CDR2 SASEGT. The CDR3 is 11 residues long. The CDR3 DNA is TGTGCCAGCAGAAGAGCCACTGAAGCTTTCTTT. This sequence encodes CASRRATEAFF.